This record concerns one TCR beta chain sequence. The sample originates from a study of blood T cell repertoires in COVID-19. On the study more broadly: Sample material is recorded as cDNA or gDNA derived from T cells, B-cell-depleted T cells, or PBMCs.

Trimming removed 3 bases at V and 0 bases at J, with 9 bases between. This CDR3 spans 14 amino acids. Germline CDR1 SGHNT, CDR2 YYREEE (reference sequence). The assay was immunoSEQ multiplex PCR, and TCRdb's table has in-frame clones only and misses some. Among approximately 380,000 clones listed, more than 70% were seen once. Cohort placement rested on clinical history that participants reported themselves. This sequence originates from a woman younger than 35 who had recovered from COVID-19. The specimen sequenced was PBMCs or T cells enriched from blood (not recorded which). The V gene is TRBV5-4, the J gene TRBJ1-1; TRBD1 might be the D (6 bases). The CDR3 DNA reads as TGTGCCAGCAGCTCTGGACAGCTGAACACTGAAGCTTTCTTT. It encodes CASSSGQLNTEAFF.